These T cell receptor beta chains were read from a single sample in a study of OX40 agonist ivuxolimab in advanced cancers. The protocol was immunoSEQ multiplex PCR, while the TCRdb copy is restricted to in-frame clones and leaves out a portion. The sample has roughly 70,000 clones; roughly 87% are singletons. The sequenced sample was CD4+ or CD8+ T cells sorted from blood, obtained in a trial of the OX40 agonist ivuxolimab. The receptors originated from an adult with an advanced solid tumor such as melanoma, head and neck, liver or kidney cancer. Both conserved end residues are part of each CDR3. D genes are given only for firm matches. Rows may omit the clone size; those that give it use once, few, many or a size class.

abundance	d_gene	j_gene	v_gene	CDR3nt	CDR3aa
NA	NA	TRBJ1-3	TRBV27	TGTGCCAGCAGTCCAATCCTAGGGTCTGGAAACACCATATATTTT	CASSPILGSGNTIYF
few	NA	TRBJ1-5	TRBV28	TGTGCCAGCAGGACACTCAATCAGCCCCAGCATTTT	CASRTLNQPQHF
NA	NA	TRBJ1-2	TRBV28	TGTGCCAGCAGTTTCGTAGGACCGACGAAAGCTAACTATGGCTACACCTTC	CASSFVGPTKANYGYTF
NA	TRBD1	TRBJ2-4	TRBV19	TGTGCCAGTAGTCCTGACAGGGGAGATATTCAGTACTTC	CASSPDRGDIQYF
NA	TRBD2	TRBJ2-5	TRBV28	TGTGCCAGCACCCCATGGGGACCGGGAGGAGAGACCCAGTACTTC	CASTPWGPGGETQYF
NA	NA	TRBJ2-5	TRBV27	TGTGCCAGCTCCTTTAAAGACCTGCGAGAGACCCAGCACTTC	CASSFKDLRETQHF
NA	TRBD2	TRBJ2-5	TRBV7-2	TGTGCCAGCAGCCCCTCGACTAGCGGAAACCGTCGAGAGACCCAGTACTTC	CASSPSTSGNRRETQYF
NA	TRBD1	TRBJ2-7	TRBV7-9	TGTGCCAGCAGCTTAATAACAGGGGTCGACGAGCAGTACTTC	CASSLITGVDEQYF
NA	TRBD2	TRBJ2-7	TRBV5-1	TGCGCCAGCAGCTTTACTAGCGGGAGTTCCCACGAGCAGTACTTC	CASSFTSGSSHEQYF
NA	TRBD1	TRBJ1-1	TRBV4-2	TGTGCCAGCAGCCAACCCGGGACAGTGAACACTGAAGCTTTCTTT	CASSQPGTVNTEAFF
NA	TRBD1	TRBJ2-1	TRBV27	TGTGCCAGCAGCTCCGGCAGGACAGGAAATTACAATGAGCAGTTCTTC	CASSSGRTGNYNEQFF
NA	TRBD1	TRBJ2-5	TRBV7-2	TGTGCCAGCAGCCCCGGACAGGGTTCTTCGGAGACCCAGTACTTC	CASSPGQGSSETQYF
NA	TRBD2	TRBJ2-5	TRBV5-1	TGCGCCAGCAGCCGGGAGGGTGGGGATAATGGAGAGACCCAGTACTTC	CASSREGGDNGETQYF
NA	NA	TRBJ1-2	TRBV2	TGTGCCAGCAGTCCAAACTTGAAACAGGGCTATGGCTACACCTTC	CASSPNLKQGYGYTF
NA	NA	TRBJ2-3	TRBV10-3	TGTGCCACGCGAACCACAGATACGCAGTATTTT	CATRTTDTQYF
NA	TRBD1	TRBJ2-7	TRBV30	TGTGCCTGGAGATGGAGCAGGGGGTCGAACGAGCAGTACTTC	CAWRWSRGSNEQYF
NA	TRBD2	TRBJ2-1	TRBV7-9	TGTGCCAGCAGCCGTTTGTTAGCGGGAGGATGGAATGAGCAGTTCTTC	CASSRLLAGGWNEQFF
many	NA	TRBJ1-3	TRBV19	TGTGCCAGTAGTACCGGGACACGCGGAAACACCATATATTTT	CASSTGTRGNTIYF
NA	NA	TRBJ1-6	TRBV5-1	TGCGCCAGCAGCATGTCCCGGGTTGATTCACCCCTCCACTTT	CASSMSRVDSPLHF
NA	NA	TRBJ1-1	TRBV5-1	TGCGCCAGCAGCGAACCCAGGGGCAGGGCCACTGAAGCTTTCTTT	CASSEPRGRATEAFF
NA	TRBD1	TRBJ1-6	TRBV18	TGTGCCAGCTCACAGACAGGGGGCGCATCACCCCTCCACTTT	CASSQTGGASPLHF
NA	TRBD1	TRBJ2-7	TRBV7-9	TGTGCCAGCAGCCGCGGGGACAGGGGGTACGAGCAGTACTTC	CASSRGDRGYEQYF
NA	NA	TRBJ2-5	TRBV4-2	TGTGCCAGCAGCCAAGCAGGAAAAGAGACCCAGTACTTC	CASSQAGKETQYF
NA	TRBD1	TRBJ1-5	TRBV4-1	TGCGCCAGCAGCCCGGGACAGGGCGGTTCGGGCAATCAGCCCCAGCATTTT	CASSPGQGGSGNQPQHF
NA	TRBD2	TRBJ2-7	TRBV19	TGTGCCAGTAGTATAGCGCCTAGCGGAAACTACGAGCAGTACTTC	CASSIAPSGNYEQYF
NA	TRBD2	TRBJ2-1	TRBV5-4	TGTGCCAGCAGCCCGACGACTAGCGGCACCTACAATGAGCAGTTCTTC	CASSPTTSGTYNEQFF
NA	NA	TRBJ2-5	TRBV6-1	TGTGCCAGCAGTGAAGGCCCTACTAGTGTCGAGACCCAGTACTTC	CASSEGPTSVETQYF
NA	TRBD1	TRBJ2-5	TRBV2	TGTGCCAGCACCGGACAGGGGGACGGCGAGACCCAGTACTTC	CASTGQGDGETQYF
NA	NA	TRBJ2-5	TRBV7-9	TGTGCCAGCAGCTTATCCCGAAGCCAAGAGACCCAGTACTTC	CASSLSRSQETQYF
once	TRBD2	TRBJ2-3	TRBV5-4	TGTGCCAGCAGCCAGAGACTAGCGGGGGATACAGATACGCAGTATTTT	CASSQRLAGDTDTQYF
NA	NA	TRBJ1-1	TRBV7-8	TGTGCCAGCAGCTTAGCCGAACAGGGCACTGAAGCTTTCTTT	CASSLAEQGTEAFF